This TCR beta chain was found in a study of blood T cell repertoires in COVID-19 (TCRdb year 2020). Concerning the study at large: Collaborator samples came from the United States, Italy and Spain and covered acute and convalescent phases of COVID-19. The material from the prospective study consisted of cDNA or gDNA derived from T cells, B-cell-depleted T cells, or PBMCs. Deeply sampled blood TCRbeta repertoires from subjects exposed to, actively infected with, or recovered from COVID-19 were included in the dataset. The repertoires were made available in a free public database intended to serve as a resource for research on the immune response to SARS-CoV-2. Samples came from the ongoing ImmuneRACE study (first 160 participants) plus 1,254 subjects from 6 global collaborators. A de-identified subject ID, COVID-19 status, age in years and sex were almost always included in the sample metadata. Where available, HLA class I and class II types were taken from metadata supplied by the sample provider and were not determined by assay-based typing. Study-wide conclusions, independent of this receptor: The quantity of clinical and demographic metadata differed by source and by participant and was supplied without curation.

The V end loses 4 bases and the J end loses 5 bases, and a stretch of 12 bases separates them. The germline V gene (reference sequence) provides CDR1 GTSNPN and CDR2 SVGIG. Reading from cysteine to phenylalanine, the CDR3 counts 12 amino acids. Only the CDR3 DNA stays, 36 bases, in frame from base 1. Concerning this clone itself: Its specific antigen is unknown. No base qualities exist here, and no much larger clone lies one base off it.

The immunoSEQ Assay, a bias-controlled multiplex PCR, was used to amplify TCRbeta CDR3 regions from genomic DNA. The original pipeline was this. The number of nucleated cells in each sample was estimated from the amplification of reference gene primers within the assay. To quantify the absolute abundance of each unique TCRbeta CDR3 rearrangement, sequence reads were collapsed and filtered. For each sample, productive Simpson clonality was calculated as the square root of Simpson's diversity index across productive rearrangements. The table was pulled from immuneACCESS by TCRdb, which kept in-frame rearrangements only. Such tables lose some clones; where checked, under half of the loss comes from unresolved V genes, and the rest has no known cause. V, J and clone size derive from that table, while D and trimming were established from the DNA sequence. Across this sample there are around 300,000 clones, with about nine tenths seen only once. The ten largest clones take up 1.5% to 2% of the sample.

Enrolling through a virtual design, the prospective study's participants ranged in age from roughly 18 to 95 years and lived across about two dozen United States geographic areas. In the prospective study, participants were assigned to cohorts based on the clinical history participants reported in a screening survey and a study questionnaire. Recovered participants in ImmuneRACE Cohort 3 were defined by two consecutive negative NP/OP PCR tests, clearance by a healthcare professional, or resolution of symptoms. In the prospective study, mobile phlebotomists collected whole blood, serum and a nasopharyngeal or oropharyngeal swab from each participant. Participants in the prospective study had the option to provide additional blood draws and questionnaires over a 2-month period. Before DNA extraction, blood samples from the prospective study were shipped at room temperature or frozen.

The clonotype originates from a woman aged 40 to 50 who had recovered from COVID-19. This chain is built from TRBV30 and TRBJ2-7; there is no confident call for the D gene. The sequencing sample was made of PBMCs or T cells enriched from blood (not recorded which). The CDR3 here reads CAWMASSDEQYF. The bases are TGTGCCTGGATGGCCTCCTCTGACGAGCAGTACTTC. The CDR3 plus the reference TRBV30 and TRBJ2-7 genes for the other parts give the full variable domain: SQTIHQWPATLVQPVGSPLSLECTVEGTSNPNLYWYRQAAGRGLQLLFYSVGIGQISSEVPQNLSASRPQDRQFILSSKKLLLSDSGFYLCAWMASSDEQYFGPGTRLTVT.